One sample yielded the 28 T cell receptor beta chains listed below, sequenced in a study of hypomethylating agent response in myelodysplastic syndrome. Sequencing used immunoSEQ multiplex PCR; TCRdb keeps in-frame clones, though not all of them. Among roughly 4,600 clones listed, roughly 80% were seen once. The source was bone marrow, collected before or after starting hypomethylating agent treatment for myelodysplastic syndrome (not recorded which). The receptors come from a human donor with myelodysplastic syndrome.

The V call is TRBV5-8, the J call TRBJ2-7, with D uncertain. The CDR3 spans 12 residues. V lost 5 bases to trimming and J lost 4 bases, with 10 bases between them. Germline assignment: CDR1 SGHTS and CDR2 YDEGEE. The CDR3 DNA reads TGTGCCAGCAGTGAAACACCTTACGAGCAGTACTTC. Translating gives CASSETPYEQYF. The variable domain in full, completed from reference TRBV5-8 and TRBJ2-7, reads EAGVTQSPTHLIKTRGQQATLRCSPISGHTSVYWYQQALGLGLQFLLWYDEGEERNRGNFPPRFSGRQFPNYSSELNVNALELEDSALYLCASSETPYEQYFGPGTRLTVT.

This rearrangement joins TRBV28 to TRBJ2-7; tentative D call: TRBD2 (5 bases). CDR1 MDHEN and CDR2 SYDVKM come from the germline V gene. The CDR3 loop spans 16 amino acids. Trimming removed 6 bases from V and 5 bases from J, with 23 bases in between. The CDR3 protein is CASSPSSAGGLDEQYF. CDR3 in DNA: TGTGCCAGCAGCCCCTCGTCGGCCGGAGGCCTTGACGAGCAGTACTTC.

V is TRBV7-8 and J is TRBJ1-6; D is ambiguous. This CDR3 has 17 residues. V was pared by 2 bases and J by 4 bases, with 15 bases between. The germline gives CDR1 SGHVS, CDR2 FQNEAQ. The CDR3 bases are TGTGCCAGCAGCTTACTTGCGGAGGCACGATATAATTCACCCCTCCACTTT. Protein sequence: CASSLLAEARYNSPLHF.

This rearrangement joins TRBV28 to TRBJ1-2; D is ambiguous. Per the germline V gene, CDR1 is MDHEN and CDR2 is SYDVKM. The CDR3 is 12 amino acids. V was pared by 5 bases and J by 5 bases, with 9 bases between. CDR3 amino acids: CASSTKWYGYTF. The CDR3 DNA is TGTGCCAGCAGTACTAAGTGGTATGGCTACACCTTC.

The gene calls are TRBV27 and TRBJ2-7; 7 bases line up with TRBD1. After removal of 2 bases from V and 2 bases from J, the junction contained 6 bases not matched to a gene. The V gene's germline CDR1 is MNHEY and CDR2 SMNVEV (reference sequence). The CDR3 totals 15 residues. The CDR3 region has the DNA TGTGCCAGCAGTTTAAATCCCCAGGGGGCCTACGAGCAGTACTTC. As protein: CASSLNPQGAYEQYF.

This clone showed up just once. The chain links TRBV6-1 to TRBJ2-5; no firm D call. Per germline, CDR1 MNHNS and CDR2 SASEGT. The CDR3 consists of 13 residues. V shed 5 bases and J shed 5 bases, with 12 bases lying between them. In DNA form, the CDR3 reads TGTGCCAGCAGTCTTTTACAATGGGAGACCCAGTACTTC. Protein: CASSLLQWETQYF.

The chain has TRBV11-1 and TRBJ2-6; a possible D gene is TRBD1 (6 bases). V lost 2 bases, J lost 2 bases, and 7 bases lay in between. Germline lookup yields CDR1 SGHAT and CDR2 FQDESV (reference sequence). This CDR3 is built from 15 residues. CDR3 region: CASSLRTAGANVLTF. CDR3 sequence (DNA): TGTGCCAGCAGCTTACGGACAGCTGGGGCCAACGTCCTGACTTTC.

This chain connects TRBV6-1 to TRBJ2-1; 10 bases are a match to TRBD2. V lost 4 bases and J lost 2; bases outside the gene matches: 5. CDR1 is MNHNS and CDR2 is SASEGT in the germline V gene. The CDR3 has 16 amino acids. CDR3 protein: CASSGISGGAYNEQFF. In nucleotides, the CDR3 is TGTGCCAGCAGTGGGATAAGCGGGGGGGCCTACAATGAGCAGTTCTTC.

The chain employs TRBV5-1 and TRBJ2-7; 11 positions agree with TRBD1. V lost 2 bases to trimming and J lost 4 bases; unmatched junction nucleotides: 2. This CDR3 is 14 amino acids long. CDR1 is SGHRS, CDR2 YFSETQ, per germline. This CDR3 reads CASSFGTGGYEQYF. The CDR3 nucleotides read TGCGCCAGCAGCTTCGGGACAGGGGGTTACGAGCAGTACTTC. Looking up the rest from reference TRBV5-1 and TRBJ2-7 gives the full variable domain: KAGVTQTPRYLIKTRGQQVTLSCSPISGHRSVSWYQQTPGQGLQFLFEYFSETQRNKGNFPGRFSGRQFSNSRSEMNVSTLELGDSALYLCASSFGTGGYEQYFGPGTRLTVT.

The chain is built from TRBV7-9 and TRBJ1-1, with D tentatively TRBD1 (5 bases). Germline loops: CDR1 SEHNR, CDR2 FQNEAQ (reference sequence). This CDR3 has 17 amino acids. V lost 1 base to trimming and J lost 1 base, with 16 bases between them. The CDR3 bases are TGTGCCAGCAGCTTAGTATCCCAGGGACCTTCGAACACTGAAGCTTTCTTT. This sequence encodes CASSLVSQGPSNTEAFF.

The V and J genes are TRBV9 and TRBJ2-1, with TRBD2 identical over 7 bases. Germline V lookup: CDR1 SGDLS, CDR2 YYNGEE. V gave up 0 bases and J gave up 8 bases; unmatched junction bases: 11. The CDR3 is 16 residues long. The CDR3 DNA is TGTGCCAGCAGCGTAGGGCCTAGCGGACCCACCTATGAGCAGTTCTTC. Protein sequence: CASSVGPSGPTYEQFF.

The chain links TRBV29-1 to TRBJ2-1; 9 nucleotides line up with TRBD1. This CDR3 has 13 amino acids. Trimming removed 7 bases from V and 5 bases from J; junction bases left unmatched: 6. The V gene's germline CDR1 is SQVTM and CDR2 ANQGSEA. The CDR3 sequence: CSERDRADNEQFF. DNA for the CDR3: TGCAGCGAGCGGGACAGGGCAGACAATGAGCAGTTCTTC.

V usage is TRBV29-1 and J usage is TRBJ1-5; the D is unclear. The CDR3 is made up of 14 amino acids. The V gene's germline CDR1 is SQVTM and CDR2 ANQGSEA. Trimming shortened V by 4 bases and J by 1 base, and 11 bases separated the two germline ends. The CDR3 DNA reads TGCAGCGTTGGTGGGGTAGGAAGCAATCAGCCCCAGCATTTT. It translates to CSVGGVGSNQPQHF.

The V gene is TRBV18, the J gene TRBJ2-7, with 8 bases that match TRBD1. The V gene end was trimmed by 6 bases and the J gene end by 6 bases; junction bases not matched to a gene: 7. CDR1 and CDR2 from the germline V gene are KGHSH and LQKENI. The CDR3 is 13 residues long. CDR3 sequence (DNA): TGTGCCAGCTCCCCCGGGACAGGAGGCGAGCAGTACTTC. It yields the protein CASSPGTGGEQYF. Together with reference TRBV18 and TRBJ2-7, the CDR3 gives the full variable domain: NAGVMQNPRHLVRRRGQEARLRCSPMKGHSHVYWYRQLPEEGLKFMVYLQKENIIDESGMPKERFSAEFPKEGPSILRIQQVVRGDSAAYFCASSPGTGGEQYFGPGTRLTVT.

This chain uses TRBV7-8 with TRBJ1-1; no clear D gene. CDR1 and CDR2 from the germline V gene are SGHVS and FQNEAQ. This CDR3 has 13 residues. Deletions cut 5 bases from V and 5 bases from J, with 12 bases between. The CDR3 DNA sequence: TGTGCCAGCAGCAACAAGAGAGGGACTGAAGCTTTCTTT. It is translated as CASSNKRGTEAFF.

This clone was observed once. This chain links TRBV5-1 with TRBJ2-7; D might be TRBD2 (6 bases). CDR1 is SGHRS, CDR2 YFSETQ, per germline. The CDR3 sequence is 14 residues long. The V end lost 2 bases, the J end lost 3 bases, and 12 bases lay between the germline ends. CDR3 sequence: CASSFFTGVYEQYF. Written as DNA, the CDR3 is TGCGCCAGCAGCTTCTTTACGGGAGTCTACGAGCAGTACTTC.

The J gene is TRBJ1-5, the V gene TRBV27, with 8 bases identical to TRBD1. This CDR3 contains 16 residues. The V gene's germline CDR1 is MNHEY and CDR2 SMNVEV (reference sequence). The trim removed 1 base at V and 2 bases at J, leaving 4 bases unmatched. CDR3 residues: CASSLFGQGGNQPQHF. In DNA form, the CDR3 reads TGTGCCAGCAGTTTATTTGGACAGGGAGGCAATCAGCCCCAGCATTTT.

The chain has TRBV19 and TRBJ2-4; D is perhaps TRBD1 or TRBD2 (6 bases each). The germline V and J ends were trimmed by 10 bases and 4 bases, with 17 bases remaining between them. The CDR3 sequence is 14 residues long. Per the germline V gene, CDR1 is LNHDA and CDR2 is SQIVND (reference sequence). In DNA form, the CDR3 reads TGTGCCACCCTTGGGGGGCAGGCGAAAAACATTCAGTACTTC. Translating gives CATLGGQAKNIQYF.

V is TRBV7-2 and J is TRBJ2-3; 7 bases are a match to TRBD2. Trimming cost V 5 bases and J 8 bases; bases outside gene matches: 4. CDR1 is SGHTA and CDR2 is FQGNSA in the germline V gene. CDR3 length: 12 amino acids. CDR3 coding DNA: TGTGCCAGCAGCCGAGGCGGGGGTACGCAGTATTTT. Protein product: CASSRGGGTQYF.

The chain recombines TRBV2 with TRBJ1-3; TRBD1 matches 8 bases. This CDR3 is 15 amino acids long. The V and J ends lost 6 bases and 0 bases, in that order; junction bases with no gene match: 4. Germline lookup yields CDR1 SNHLY and CDR2 FYNNEI. This CDR3 reads CASRDRVPSGNTIYF. The CDR3 bases are TGTGCCAGCAGGGACAGGGTCCCCTCTGGAAACACCATATATTTT.

The rearrangement joins TRBV18 to TRBJ1-3; D remains unclear. V gave up 4 bases and J gave up 2 bases, with 12 bases separating them. This CDR3 has 15 amino acids. Germline CDR1 reads KGHSH; CDR2 reads LQKENI. Written as DNA, the CDR3 is TGTGCCAGCTCACAAGCCGAGGGCACTGGAAACACCATATATTTT. Encoded protein: CASSQAEGTGNTIYF.

This clone was detected once. The V call is TRBV14, the J call TRBJ2-3; no definite D call. CDR3 size: 11 residues. Germline V gene data show CDR1 as SGHDN and CDR2 as FVKESK. The germline V and J ends were trimmed by 3 bases and 7 bases, with 5 bases remaining between them. Here the CDR3 reads CASSQQNTQYF. In nucleotides, the CDR3 is TGTGCCAGCAGCCAGCAGAATACGCAGTATTTT.

The chain recombines TRBV18 with TRBJ2-1; possible D gene TRBD1, 6 bases. The CDR3 is 16 amino acids. V was pared by 0 bases and J by 0 bases, with 9 bases between. In germline, CDR1 is KGHSH, CDR2 LQKENI. CDR3 residues: CASSPPRGGSYNEQFF. The CDR3 coding sequence is TGTGCCAGCTCACCACCGAGAGGGGGCTCCTACAATGAGCAGTTCTTC.

The chain links TRBV7-8 to TRBJ2-2, with D tentatively TRBD1 (6 bases). Trimming took off 6 bases at V and 1 base at J, with 6 bases between the two ends. Germline V gene data show CDR1 as SGHVS and CDR2 as FQNEAQ. This CDR3 has 13 residues. In DNA, the CDR3 is TGTGCCAGCAGGACAGGGAACACCGGGGAGCTGTTTTTT. The encoded protein is CASRTGNTGELFF.

The genes are TRBV12-5 and TRBJ1-2; a weak D match, TRBD1 (6 bases). The germline gives CDR1 LGHNT, CDR2 FRNRAP. The CDR3 consists of 15 residues. Trimming took 0 bases from V and 8 from J, leaving 16 bases between them. CDR3 in amino acids: CASGLVWGRGEGYTF. CDR3 DNA sequence: TGTGCTAGTGGTTTGGTTTGGGGCAGGGGAGAAGGCTACACCTTC.

The chain couples TRBV5-4 to TRBJ2-7, with a tentative D call TRBD2 (6 bases). Trimming took off 2 bases at V and 0 bases at J, with 15 bases between the two ends. The CDR3 runs to 16 residues. The germline CDR1 and CDR2 sequences are SGHNT and YYREEE (reference sequence). The CDR3 coding sequence is TGTGCCAGCAGCTTTGGAGGGACTGTCGCCTCCTACGAGCAGTACTTC. Its translation: CASSFGGTVASYEQYF.

The V and J genes are TRBV2 and TRBJ2-3; tentative D call: TRBD1 (7 bases). Germline CDR1 is SNHLY and CDR2 is FYNNEI. Trimming removed 5 bases from V and 6 bases from J, with 12 bases in between. The CDR3 length is 13 residues. In DNA form, the CDR3 reads TGTGCCAGCAGTACGGCAGGGGGGGATACGCAGTATTTT. It specifies CASSTAGGDTQYF.

The V gene is TRBV19, the J gene TRBJ2-5; the D gene is possibly TRBD1 (6 bases). The tail of the sequence fits TRBJ2-7 better, so the J call may be wrong. CDR3 length: 15 amino acids. Germline CDR1 reads LNHDA; CDR2 reads SQIVND (reference sequence). This CDR3 reads CASRRSGTFSYEQYF. DNA of the CDR3: TGTGCCAGTAGGCGTTCCGGGACATTTTCCTACGAGCAGTACTTC.